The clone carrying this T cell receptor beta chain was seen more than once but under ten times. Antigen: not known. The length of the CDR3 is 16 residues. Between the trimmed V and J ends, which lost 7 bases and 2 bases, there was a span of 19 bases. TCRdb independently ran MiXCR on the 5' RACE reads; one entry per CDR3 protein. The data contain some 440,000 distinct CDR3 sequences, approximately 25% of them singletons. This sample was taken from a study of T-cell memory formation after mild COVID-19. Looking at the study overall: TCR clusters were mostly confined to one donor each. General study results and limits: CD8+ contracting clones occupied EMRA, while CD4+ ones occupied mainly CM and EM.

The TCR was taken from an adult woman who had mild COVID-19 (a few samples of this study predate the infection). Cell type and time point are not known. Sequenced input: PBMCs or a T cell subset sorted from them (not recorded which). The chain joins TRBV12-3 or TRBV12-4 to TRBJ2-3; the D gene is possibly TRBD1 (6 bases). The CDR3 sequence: CASMSTGYGVTDTQYF. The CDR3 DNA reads TGTGCCAGCATGTCAACAGGGTATGGTGTCACAGATACGCAGTATTTT.